Below, 28 T cell receptor beta chains from the same sample are listed, as sequenced in a study of shared clonotypes between healthy human individuals. Data came from immunoSEQ multiplex PCR; TCRdb stores just in-frame clones and leaves some out. Found here are 2,500,000 or so clones, approximately 94% of them singletons; the top ten hold under 0.15%. The source material was naive CD4+ T cells sorted from blood. Subset of the sample: CD45RA+ positively selected. Source of these receptors: a man aged 18 to 30 in good health.

The rearrangement uses TRBV19 and TRBJ1-2; TRBD1 aligns across 7 bases. V shed 5 bases and J 7 bases; nucleotides not matched to a gene: 10. The CDR3 spans 14 residues. Looked up from germline, CDR1 is LNHDA and CDR2 is SQIVND (reference sequence). The CDR3 is CASSPRQGPGGYTF. DNA for the CDR3: TGTGCCAGTAGTCCTCGACAGGGCCCGGGTGGCTACACCTTC.

The table lists this clone with a count of one. The chain couples TRBV6-5 to TRBJ1-1; 10 bases line up with TRBD1. Germline V lookup: CDR1 MNHEY, CDR2 SVGAGI. The CDR3 runs 15 residues. V was clipped by 8 bases and J by 4 bases; unmatched bases: 10. CDR3 nucleotide sequence: TGTGCCAGCCGCGGGCGACAGGGGGCGATCACTGAAGCTTTCTTT. Encoded protein: CASRGRQGAITEAFF.

J is TRBJ2-7 and V is TRBV6-1; 11 nucleotides agree with TRBD2. Germline V CDR1 and CDR2: MNHNS, SASEGT. The CDR3 spans 16 residues. J gave up 7 bases and V 0 bases, and 8 bases lay outside the gene matches. The DNA for the CDR3 is TGTGCCAGCAGTGAAGCCCTACTAGCGGGAGTGAGGGAGCAGTACTTC. Its protein is CASSEALLAGVREQYF.

The CDR3 DNA reads TGTGCCAGCAGCATAGGGTCCAGCCGCTACGAGCAGTACTTC. Translated, it gives CASSIGSSRYEQYF. The chain recombines TRBV7-2 with TRBJ2-7; no reliable D call. CDR3 length: 14 residues. Germline CDR1 SGHTA, CDR2 FQGNSA. Trimming left V 5 bases short and J 3 bases short, with 14 bases between.

About this clone: Distinct nucleotide sequences in the sample also encode this CDR3. The chain carries TRBV6-1 and TRBJ1-5, with unresolved D. Germline assignment: CDR1 MNHNS and CDR2 SASEGT. There are 12 residues in the CDR3. Between the trimmed V and J ends, which lost 6 bases and 0 bases, there was a span of 3 bases. CDR3 in DNA: TGTGCCAGCAGATATAGCAATCAGCCCCAGCATTTT. The encoded protein is CASRYSNQPQHF.

The chain couples TRBV7-8 to TRBJ1-1; the D gene is possibly TRBD1 (6 bases). V lost 4 bases and J lost 5, with 14 bases in between. The CDR3 spans 14 residues. In germline, CDR1 is SGHVS, CDR2 FQNEAQ. The CDR3 sequence: CASSSVTGKTEAFF. The CDR3 DNA is TGTGCCAGCAGCTCGGTCACAGGGAAAACTGAAGCTTTCTTT.

CDR3 in amino acids: CASSASGGSYNEQFF. The CDR3 DNA reads TGTGCCAGCAGCGCCAGTGGCGGGTCCTACAATGAGCAGTTCTTC. The rearrangement links TRBV25-1 to TRBJ2-1, with D perhaps matching TRBD2 (5 bases). V was cut by 6 bases and J by 1 base, with 13 bases left in between. This CDR3 has 15 residues. Germline loops: CDR1 MGHDK, CDR2 SYGVNS.

The rearrangement joins TRBV7-3 to TRBJ2-3; 10 nucleotides align to TRBD2. With V trimmed by 4 bases and J by 6 bases, 10 bases remained unmatched. The germline V gene has CDR1 SGHTA and CDR2 FQGTGA. The CDR3 has 16 amino acids. This chain's CDR3 is CASSYKRGGPPDTQYF. In DNA form, the CDR3 reads TGTGCCAGCAGCTACAAGCGGGGGGGCCCCCCCGATACGCAGTATTTT.

This chain uses TRBV9 with TRBJ1-6, with D tentatively TRBD1 (5 bases). V lost 4 bases and J lost 9, with 20 bases in between. In germline, CDR1 is SGDLS, CDR2 YYNGEE. The CDR3 has 16 amino acids. The CDR3 here is CASSSAVQGGASPLHF. The CDR3 region has the DNA TGTGCCAGCAGCTCCGCTGTCCAGGGAGGAGCTTCACCCCTCCACTTT.

V is TRBV9 and J is TRBJ2-5; D possibly corresponds to TRBD1 (5 bases). This CDR3 region has 15 residues. Trimming took 1 base from V and 4 from J, leaving 14 bases between them. Germline-derived CDR1 and CDR2 are SGDLS and YYNGEE. The CDR3 region has the DNA TGTGCCAGCAGCGTAACTCTGGGGCCCTCAGAGACCCAGTACTTC. Its protein product is CASSVTLGPSETQYF.

This clone came up a few times. The genes are TRBV10-3 and TRBJ1-1; D gene ambiguous. Between the trimmed V and J ends, which lost 6 bases and 3 bases, there was a span of 11 bases. CDR3 length: 13 residues. Looked up from germline, CDR1 is ENHRY and CDR2 is SYGVKD. The CDR3 DNA sequence: TGTGCCATCAGCGGTAAGAAAGACACTGAAGCTTTCTTT. It yields the protein CAISGKKDTEAFF.

The chain employs TRBV30 and TRBJ2-7, with 13 positions matching TRBD2. J lost 12 bases, V lost 1 base, and 6 bases had no gene match. The CDR3 is made up of 13 amino acids. Germline V gene sequence: CDR1 GTSNPN, CDR2 SVGIG (reference sequence). CDR3 nucleotides: TGTGCCTGGAGTGGGGGACTAGCGGGGCCAGCGTACTTC. Translated, it gives CAWSGGLAGPAYF.

On this clone itself: The sample contains more than one DNA sequence encoding this CDR3. This chain joins TRBV7-2 and TRBJ2-7, with TRBD1 matching over 12 bases. The CDR3 consists of 14 residues. Germline CDR1 is SGHTA and CDR2 is FQGNSA. The V and J ends lost 3 bases and 6 bases, in that order; junction bases with no gene match: 3. The CDR3 sequence is CASSLGQGAGEQYF. The DNA for the CDR3 is TGTGCCAGCAGCTTGGGACAGGGGGCGGGCGAGCAGTACTTC.

V and J are TRBV7-2 and TRBJ2-3, with D possibly matching TRBD1 (6 bases). Germline CDR1 reads SGHTA; CDR2 reads FQGNSA. The CDR3 is 15 residues long. V lost 8 bases, J lost 2 bases, and 17 bases lay in between. CDR3 region: CASLETGGNTDTQYF. CDR3 nucleotide sequence: TGTGCCAGCTTAGAGACAGGTGGCAACACAGATACGCAGTATTTT.

The CDR3 loop is CAISESYEGRPQHF. For the CDR3, the DNA is TGTGCCATCAGTGAGTCTTACGAGGGGCGGCCCCAGCATTTT. The chain recombines TRBV10-3 with TRBJ1-5; TRBD1 might be the D (5 bases). This CDR3 has 14 amino acids. V was trimmed by 0 bases and J by 9 bases, leaving 12 bases between them. Germline-derived CDR1 and CDR2 are ENHRY and SYGVKD.

The chain has TRBV5-4 and TRBJ2-7; TRBD1 matches 9 bases. Unmatched junction bases numbered 7, after V lost 4 bases and J lost 5 bases. This CDR3 region has 14 residues. Germline CDR1 reads SGHNT; CDR2 reads YYREEE (reference sequence). For the CDR3, the DNA is TGTGCCAGCAGCCCCCGGGACAGGGTCAACGAGCAGTACTTC. This codes for CASSPRDRVNEQYF.

This clone has a handful of counts. The chain couples TRBV6-6 to TRBJ1-6; D uncertain. The germline V and J ends were trimmed by 7 bases and 14 bases, with 15 bases remaining between them. The CDR3 has 12 residues. Germline lookup yields CDR1 MNHNY and CDR2 SVGAGI (reference sequence). The CDR3 region is CASTVGMGSLHF. The DNA for the CDR3 is TGTGCCAGCACCGTCGGGATGGGGTCCCTCCACTTT.

This sequence joins TRBV27 and TRBJ2-1; 7 bases map to TRBD2. The CDR3 covers 17 residues. The germline gives CDR1 MNHEY, CDR2 SMNVEV (reference sequence). After removal of 1 base from V and 9 bases from J, the junction contained 15 bases not matched to a gene. As DNA, the CDR3 is TGTGCCAGCAGTTTATACACACTAGCGACAAAACCCAGTGAGCAGTTCTTC. The encoded protein is CASSLYTLATKPSEQFF.

This clone has only one observation. The CDR3 DNA reads as TGTGCCAGCAGCCGTCGGACAGGGAAAGGGGACAATGAAAAACTGTTTTTT. Protein sequence: CASSRRTGKGDNEKLFF. The chain recombines TRBV7-2 with TRBJ1-4; TRBD1 matches 8 bases. Trimming cost V 5 bases and J 5 bases; bases outside gene matches: 13. CDR3 length: 17 residues. Germline lookup yields CDR1 SGHTA and CDR2 FQGNSA. Supplemented by reference TRBV7-2 and TRBJ1-4, the full variable domain reads GAGVSQSPSNKVTEKGKDVELRCDPISGHTALYWYRQSLGQGLEFLIYFQGNSAPDKSGLPSDRFSAERTGGSVSTLTIQRTQQEDSAVYLCASSRRTGKGDNEKLFFGSGTQLSVL.

On this clone itself: The sample has other DNA sequences that encode this CDR3 too. V and J are TRBV5-1 and TRBJ2-7; TRBD1 matches at 9 bases. Per the germline V gene, CDR1 is SGHRS and CDR2 is YFSETQ. The ends lost 0 bases at V and 4 bases at J; junction bases unmatched: 5. The CDR3 extends over 15 amino acids. CDR3 residues: CASSLGGTGSYEQYF. In DNA, the CDR3 is TGCGCCAGCAGCTTGGGGGGGACAGGGAGTTACGAGCAGTACTTC. Variable domain in full (rest from reference TRBV5-1 and TRBJ2-7): KAGVTQTPRYLIKTRGQQVTLSCSPISGHRSVSWYQQTPGQGLQFLFEYFSETQRNKGNFPGRFSGRQFSNSRSEMNVSTLELGDSALYLCASSLGGTGSYEQYFGPGTRLTVT.

This sequence joins TRBV6-5 and TRBJ1-1, with D perhaps TRBD1 (5 bases). The CDR3 sequence is 13 residues long. V lost 7 bases, J lost 4 bases, and 13 bases lay in between. Germline CDR1 reads MNHEY; CDR2 reads SVGAGI. In DNA form, the CDR3 reads TGTGCCAGCAACCCCCAGGGATTCACTGAAGCTTTCTTT. Translating gives CASNPQGFTEAFF.

This clone was seen just once. In the same sample, other DNA sequences code for this CDR3. The rearrangement joins TRBV14 to TRBJ2-7; D ambiguous. Germline assignment: CDR1 SGHDN and CDR2 FVKESK. V lost 2 bases, J lost 4 bases, and 3 bases lay in between. CDR3 size: 11 residues. CDR3 amino acids: CASSQSYEQYF. The DNA for the CDR3 is TGTGCCAGCAGCCAATCGTACGAGCAGTACTTC.

The chain is built from TRBV18 and TRBJ2-1; TRBD2 matches at 7 bases. Germline CDR1 KGHSH, CDR2 LQKENI. J gave up 8 bases and V 0 bases, and 7 bases lay outside the gene matches. The CDR3 sequence is 15 residues long. CDR3 sequence reads: CASSPPGGPNDEQFF. CDR3 in DNA: TGTGCCAGCTCACCACCGGGAGGGCCAAATGATGAGCAGTTCTTC.

The gene calls are TRBV11-2 and TRBJ2-3, with TRBD2 matching over 7 bases. This CDR3 region has 14 residues. The junction had 7 bases not matched to a gene; V was cut back by 5 bases and J by 5 bases. Germline V CDR1 and CDR2: SGHAT, FQNNGV. The CDR3 sequence: CASSISGERDTQYF. The CDR3 DNA reads TGTGCCAGCAGCATAAGCGGGGAAAGAGATACGCAGTATTTT.

This clone was picked up a small number of times. The rearrangement links TRBV2 to TRBJ1-5; D is undetermined. The germline V and J ends were trimmed by 8 bases and 7 bases, with 12 bases remaining between them. Germline assignment: CDR1 SNHLY and CDR2 FYNNEI. There are 12 residues in the CDR3. The chain's CDR3 is CASAAVGQPQHF. The DNA for the CDR3 is TGTGCCAGCGCAGCGGTTGGACAGCCCCAGCATTTT.

This clone was observed a few times. This specimen includes other DNA sequences encoding the same CDR3. V is TRBV5-1 and J is TRBJ1-1; 7 positions agree with TRBD1. The germline V gene has CDR1 SGHRS and CDR2 YFSETQ. The V segment lost 4 bases and the J segment 0 bases; nucleotides outside the gene matches: 3. This CDR3 is 14 amino acids long. CDR3: CASSTGQMNTEAFF. CDR3 in DNA: TGCGCCAGCAGCACGGGACAGATGAACACTGAAGCTTTCTTT.

The genes are TRBV19 and TRBJ1-2; D gene unclear. The V end lost 1 base, the J end lost 6 bases, and 12 bases lay between the germline ends. The CDR3 totals 14 residues. Germline CDR1 LNHDA, CDR2 SQIVND (reference sequence). In DNA form, the CDR3 reads TGTGCCAGTAGTATAGGAAGGGTTGAGGATGGCTACACCTTC. Residues: CASSIGRVEDGYTF.

This chain joins TRBV19 and TRBJ1-1; possibly TRBD1 for D (6 bases). V was clipped by 4 bases and J by 0 bases, with 12 bases between them. Germline V gene lookup returns CDR1 LNHDA and CDR2 SQIVND (reference sequence). The CDR3 is 15 amino acids. The CDR3 is CASSSDRKMNTEAFF. The CDR3 nucleotides are TGTGCCAGTAGTAGCGACAGGAAAATGAACACTGAAGCTTTCTTT.